This TCR beta chain stems from a study of shared clonotypes between healthy human individuals. Study-wide results and limits: Generation of non-shared clonotypes was less probable than generation of clonotypes shared by all four donors. Richness estimates generally favored naive over memory subsets.

Germline V gene lookup returns CDR1 LGHNA and CDR2 YSLEER. The CDR3 contains 13 residues. The V end was cut by 1 base, the J end by 6 bases, with 7 bases between. As concerns this clone: Antigen specificity is unknown. The same CDR3 can be traced to other DNA sequences in this sample.

Naive CD8 cells, CD45RO-negative and positively selected for CCR7, excluded terminally differentiated effector memory CD45RA+ cells. Here immunoSEQ multiplex PCR was the method, and the copy in TCRdb shows in-frame clones only, minus some. The profile covers about 2 million clones, with about 95% appearing a single time and 1.2% taken by the ten largest. This chain links TRBV4-3 with TRBJ2-1, with D maybe TRBD2 (5 bases). Sequenced input: naive CD8+ T cells sorted from blood. The clonotype originates from a man younger than 35 in good health. The CDR3 bases are TGCGCCAGCAGCCAAGGTCGGGGCAATGAGCAGTTCTTC. Its translation is CASSQGRGNEQFF.